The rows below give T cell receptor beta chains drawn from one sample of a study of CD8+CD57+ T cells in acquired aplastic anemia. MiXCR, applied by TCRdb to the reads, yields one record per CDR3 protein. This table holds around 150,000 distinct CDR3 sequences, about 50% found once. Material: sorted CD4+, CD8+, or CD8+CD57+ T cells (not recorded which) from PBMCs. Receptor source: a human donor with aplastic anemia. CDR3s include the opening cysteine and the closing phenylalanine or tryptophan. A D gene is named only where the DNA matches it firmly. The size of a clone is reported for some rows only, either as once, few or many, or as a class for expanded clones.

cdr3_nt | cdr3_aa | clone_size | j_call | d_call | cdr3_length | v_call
TGTGCCAGCAGTGGGCAGGGGAAGTTCAATGAGCAGTTCTTC | CASSGQGKFNEQFF | NA | TRBJ2-1 | NA | 14 | TRBV25-1
TGCAGTGCTAGAGCCCCGGGGGCGGTCGATCAGCCCCAGCATTTT | CSARAPGAVDQPQHF | NA | TRBJ1-5 | NA | 15 | TRBV20-1
TGTGCCAGCAGTGCCCCGAAAAGGACTAGCGGGAGAGATGAGCAGTACTTC | CASSAPKRTSGRDEQYF | NA | TRBJ2-7 | TRBD2 | 17 | TRBV25-1
TGCAGCGCCCCGACAGGGTCCGACTATGGCTACACCTTC | CSAPTGSDYGYTF | few | TRBJ1-2 | TRBD1 | 13 | TRBV29-1
TGCAGCGTTGTTTTCCGGGACTTGCTTCAAGAGACCCAGTACTTC | CSVVFRDLLQETQYF | many | TRBJ2-5 | NA | 15 | TRBV29-1
TGCGCCAGCAGTGAAAATAGGGACACTGAAGCTTTCTTT | CASSENRDTEAFF | medium-sized | TRBJ1-1 | NA | 13 | TRBV10-2
TGTGCCAGCTCACCAGGGGGCACTGGAAACACCATATATTTT | CASSPGGTGNTIYF | few | TRBJ1-3 | NA | 14 | TRBV18
TGTGCCATCAGTGAGTCGGGGGGAGTCAATGAGCAGTTCTTT | CAISESGGVNEQFF | few | TRBJ2-1 | NA | 14 | TRBV10-3
TGTGCCTGGAGCTCCGGGACCGGCGGCGAGCAGTACTTC | CAWSSGTGGEQYF | few | TRBJ2-7 | NA | 13 | TRBV30
TGTGCCAGCAGCGTAGGTGGGGGCTTTTTCACAGATACGCAGTATTTT | CASSVGGGFFTDTQYF | many | TRBJ2-3 | NA | 16 | TRBV9
TGCAGTGCCCACCAAGCGGGAGTCACAGATACGCAGTATTTT | CSAHQAGVTDTQYF | many | TRBJ2-3 | TRBD2 | 14 | TRBV20-1
TGTGCCAGCAGTTACTCAGGGACTAGCGGTAGTTTT | CASSYSGTSGSF | NA | TRBJ2-3 | TRBD2 | 12 | TRBV6-2/TRBV6-3
TGTGCCAGCAGACGGCAGGATCTAGTGCAGTTCTTC | CASRRQDLVQFF | NA | TRBJ2-1 | NA | 12 | TRBV7-2
TGTGCCAGTGCCAGGGTTCCTACTGGGGCCAACGTCCTGACTTTC | CASARVPTGANVLTF | many | TRBJ2-6 | NA | 15 | TRBV19
TGTGCCAGCAGCATAGGACTTTCGGCCGGGGAGCTGTTTTTT | CASSIGLSAGELFF | many | TRBJ2-2 | NA | 14 | TRBV5-4
TGCAGCGTTGAAGGGTCAGGCAGGGTCGACGAGCAGTACTTC | CSVEGSGRVDEQYF | NA | TRBJ2-7 | NA | 14 | TRBV29-1
TGTGCCAGCAGTCTGAACGGACAGTATTCCGGGGAGCTGTTTTTT | CASSLNGQYSGELFF | NA | TRBJ2-2 | NA | 15 | TRBV27
TGCAGCGTGTACTCAGGGGGCTCCTACGAGCAGTACTTC | CSVYSGGSYEQYF | NA | TRBJ2-7 | TRBD1 | 13 | TRBV29-1
TGCAGTGCTAGGGAGGGACATGAGCAGTTCTTC | CSAREGHEQFF | NA | TRBJ2-1 | NA | 11 | TRBV20-1
TGTGCCAGTAGTATAGATCTATTTAGCGGGGGCACAGATACGCAGTATTTT | CASSIDLFSGGTDTQYF | NA | TRBJ2-3 | TRBD2 | 17 | TRBV19
TGTGCCACCAGTGATTTAATGGCTCCAGAAGAGACCCAGTACTTC | CATSDLMAPEETQYF | NA | TRBJ2-5 | NA | 15 | TRBV24-1
TGTGCCAGTCGCCCTGCGAACACCGGGGAGCTGTTTTTT | CASRPANTGELFF | many | TRBJ2-2 | NA | 13 | TRBV13
TGTGCCAGTAGTATAGGGCAGGGGGCCGAGCATTTT | CASSIGQGAEHF | NA | TRBJ1-5 | TRBD1 | 12 | TRBV19
TGTGCCACCAGCAGAGATCTGACTAGCATTGAGCAGTTCTTC | CATSRDLTSIEQFF | few | TRBJ2-1 | TRBD2 | 14 | TRBV15